This T cell receptor (beta chain) was profiled in a study of T cell responses to AZD1222 COVID-19 vaccine. Germline V gene data show CDR1 as MDHEN and CDR2 as SYDVKM. The CDR3 has 17 residues. Trimming took 1 base from V and 3 from J; bases not matched to a gene: 6. Regarding this clone: Antigen unknown.

Sequencing was performed with immunoSEQ multiplex PCR; in TCRdb, only in-frame clones are kept and a portion is missing. In the table there are about 150,000 clones, less than 95% of which are singletons. Study observations and caveats: Baseline seropositivity characterized only a handful of AZD1222 recipients. White British people made up most donors, females outnumbered males, and clonal diversity was possibly underestimated. Spike was spanned by vaccine-associated CD4 TCRs, with dominance at 160-218 and 743-854. An increase in Spike-specific TCR breadth and depth was observed after two AZD1222 doses.

V and J are TRBV28 and TRBJ1-5; 10 bases line up with TRBD1. Sequencing was performed on peripheral blood, taken on day 0 of AZD1222 vaccination. This receptor was obtained from an adult in good health. This CDR3 is CASSLSTGGLFNQPQHF. The CDR3 DNA reads TGTGCCAGCAGTTTATCGACAGGGGGCCTCTTCAATCAGCCCCAGCATTTT.